The T cell receptor (beta chain) described here comes from a study of technical replicates of blood from several donors. The data were produced by immunoSEQ multiplex PCR, yet TCRdb's version contains in-frame clones alone and is incomplete. The sample records tens of thousands of clones, about 96% being singletons. CDR3 length equals 13 residues. Trimming left V 6 bases short and J 12 bases short, with 20 bases between. CDR1 is MNHNY and CDR2 is SVGAGI in the germline V gene (reference sequence). The material sequenced was T cells isolated from PBMCs. This sequence was found in a human donor in good health. The chain couples TRBV6-6 to TRBJ1-2; a weak D match, TRBD1 (5 bases). The CDR3 region is CASSPMAGLVHTF. The CDR3 DNA sequence: TGTGCCAGCAGCCCCATGGCAGGGCTGGTTCACACCTTC.